This T cell receptor beta chain appears in the sequencing data of a study of cytomegalovirus exposure and HLA in healthy donors. J lost 12 bases, V lost 6 bases, and 11 bases had no gene match. This CDR3 comprises 13 residues. Germline loops: CDR1 MNHNS, CDR2 SASEGT. Use of 60 Vbeta and 13 Jbeta primers characterized the PCR. Profiling relied on immunoSEQ multiplex PCR, and the TCRdb table lists in-frame clones only, not all of them. The top ten clones hold 6.5% to 9% of a sample with around 90,000 clones, 85% of them seen once. General study results and limits: In a later analysis, most CMV-associated TCR beta chains appeared HLA-restricted.

Concerning this clone itself: Its antigen remains unknown.

This clonotype originated in a man aged 40-49 years in good health and CMV-seropositive. Sample: PBMCs. The chain links TRBV6-1 to TRBJ1-2, with 9 bases matching TRBD1. This CDR3 is CASRGTGRNDHTF. DNA of the CDR3: TGTGCCAGCAGGGGGACAGGGAGGAACGACCACACCTTC.